The 6 T cell receptor beta chains reported below all come from one sample, sequenced in a study of identical twins. TCRdb reprocessed the 5' RACE reads with MiXCR, giving one entry per CDR3 protein. The sample contains hundreds of thousands of distinct CDR3 sequences, roughly 7.5% of which appear only once. The data also belong to a second study, concerning yellow fever vaccine responses in identical twins.

The specimen was memory (CD45RO+) T cells sorted from blood. These receptors were obtained from a young woman in good health.

The CDR3 loop is CASSRRRSGGITDTQYF. In nucleotides, the CDR3 is TGTGCCAGTAGTCGCCGGAGGAGCGGGGGGATCACAGATACGCAGTATTTT. The V gene is TRBV19, the J gene TRBJ2-3, with 9 bases aligning to TRBD2. There are 17 residues in the CDR3. Germline V gene data show CDR1 as LNHDA and CDR2 as SQIVND (reference sequence). With 5 bases clipped from V and 2 bases from J, the junction kept 11 bases outside the gene matches.

This clonotype was seen more than once but under ten times. The genes are TRBV5-1 and TRBJ1-1; D is uncertain. Looked up from germline, CDR1 is SGHRS and CDR2 is YFSETQ. The CDR3 runs 14 residues. The germline V and J ends were trimmed by 2 bases and 3 bases, with 11 bases remaining between them. The CDR3 here is CASSLQPRDTEAFF. The CDR3 nucleotides read TGCGCCAGCAGCTTACAGCCCCGGGACACTGAAGCTTTCTTT.

This clonotype was observed many times. The rearrangement uses TRBV28 and TRBJ2-3, with D perhaps given as TRBD1 or TRBD2 (7 bases each). Trimming shortened V by 5 bases and J by 5 bases, and 17 bases separated the two germline ends. Germline lookup yields CDR1 MDHEN and CDR2 SYDVKM. This CDR3 is 15 amino acids long. Written as DNA, the CDR3 is TGTGCCAGCAGTCTCAGGGGGGGGGCTGGAGATACGCAGTATTTT. It yields the protein CASSLRGGAGDTQYF.

In its sample, this clonotype was seen a few times. The chain couples TRBV7-3 to TRBJ2-7, with unresolved D. The CDR3 length is 15 residues. Germline V CDR1 and CDR2: SGHTA, FQGTGA. V lost 2 bases and J 2 bases, leaving 13 bases between the germline ends. The CDR3 region has the DNA TGTGCCAGCAGCTTAGATGGCGGCAGTACCTACGAGCAGTACTTC. Protein sequence: CASSLDGGSTYEQYF.

This clonotype was counted at least ten times. This chain connects TRBV20-1 to TRBJ2-5, with D maybe TRBD2 (7 bases). Trimming removed 3 bases at V and 5 bases at J, with 10 bases between. Per the germline V gene, CDR1 is DFQATT and CDR2 is SNEGSKA (reference sequence). This CDR3 is 12 amino acids long. The CDR3 spells CSASRGGETQYF. The DNA of the CDR3 is TGCAGTGCTAGCAGGGGAGGGGAGACCCAGTACTTC.

Many counts were recorded for this clonotype. The V call is TRBV11-2, the J call TRBJ2-7; 15 bases agree with TRBD2. This CDR3 has 19 residues. V dropped 4 bases and J dropped 3; count of bases not matched to a gene: 13. The germline gives CDR1 SGHAT, CDR2 FQNNGV. This CDR3 is CASSSLAGTSGRRSYEQYF. The CDR3 bases are TGTGCCAGCAGCTCCCTAGCCGGGACTAGCGGGAGGCGTAGCTACGAGCAGTACTTC. Full variable domain (remainder filled in from reference TRBV11-2 and TRBJ2-7): EAGVAQSPRYKIIEKRQSVAFWCNPISGHATLYWYQQILGQGPKLLIQFQNNGVVDDSQLPKDRFSAERLKGVDSTLKIQPAKLEDSAVYLCASSSLAGTSGRRSYEQYFGPGTRLTVT.